The present TCR beta chain was sequenced within a study of CD8+ T cells in alopecia areata. The CDR3 is made up of 13 amino acids. The V end lost 5 bases, the J end lost 0 bases, and 7 bases lay between the germline ends. Per the germline V gene, CDR1 is LNHNV and CDR2 is YYDKDF (reference sequence). Reverse transcribed after extraction, RNA yielded cDNA as the sequencing template. Here immunoSEQ multiplex PCR was the method, and the copy in TCRdb shows in-frame clones only, minus some. The sample lists approximately 66,000 clones, about three fifths occurring once. The study's findings and limits: TCR sharing was clearer in mice than between patients, perhaps partly owing to patient HLA diversity.

Regarding this clone: What it binds is not known.

Separation by sorting yielded CD4+ and CD8+ T cells from PBMCs. The chain uses TRBV15 and TRBJ1-1; the D is unclear. The receptor was derived from a human donor with alopecia areata. Sequenced material: CD8+ T cells sorted from blood, taken at week 0. CDR3 sequence reads: CATSDVLNTEAFF. The CDR3 DNA follows: TGTGCCACCAGCGACGTCTTGAACACTGAAGCTTTCTTT.